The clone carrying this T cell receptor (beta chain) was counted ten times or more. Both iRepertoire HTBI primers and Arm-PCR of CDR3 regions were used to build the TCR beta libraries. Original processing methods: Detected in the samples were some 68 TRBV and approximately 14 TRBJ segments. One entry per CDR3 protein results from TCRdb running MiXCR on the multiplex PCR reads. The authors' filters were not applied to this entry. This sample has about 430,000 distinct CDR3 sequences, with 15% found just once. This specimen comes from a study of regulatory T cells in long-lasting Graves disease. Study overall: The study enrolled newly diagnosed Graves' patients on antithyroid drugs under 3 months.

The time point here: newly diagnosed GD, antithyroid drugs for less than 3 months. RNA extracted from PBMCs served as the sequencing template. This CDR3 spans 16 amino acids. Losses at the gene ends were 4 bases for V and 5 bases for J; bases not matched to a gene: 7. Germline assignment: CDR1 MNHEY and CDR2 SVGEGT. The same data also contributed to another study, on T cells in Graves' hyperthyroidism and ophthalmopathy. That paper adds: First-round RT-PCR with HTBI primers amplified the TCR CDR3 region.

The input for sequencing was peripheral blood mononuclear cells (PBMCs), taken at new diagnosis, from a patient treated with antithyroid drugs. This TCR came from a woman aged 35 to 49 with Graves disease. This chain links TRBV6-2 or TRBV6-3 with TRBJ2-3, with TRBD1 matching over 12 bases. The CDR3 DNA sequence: TGTGCCAGCAGTTTCCCGGGACAGGGGGCAGGAGATACGCAGTATTTT. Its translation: CASSFPGQGAGDTQYF.